These 25 T cell receptor beta chains were all obtained from the same sample, sequenced in a study. One entry per CDR3 protein results from TCRdb running MiXCR on the RT-PCR reads. The table records 550,000 to 750,000 distinct CDR3 sequences, approximately 14% of them present only once. Source material: memory CD4+ T cells from blood. The receptors were sampled from a female donor in good health, serving as a healthy control.

A few counts support this clonotype. V is TRBV20-1 and J is TRBJ2-3, with 14 bases lining up with TRBD2. With 5 bases clipped from V and 5 bases from J, the junction kept 6 bases outside the gene matches. CDR1 and CDR2 from the germline V gene are DFQATT and SNEGSKA (reference sequence). The CDR3 spans 15 residues. The CDR3 region has the DNA TGCAGTGCTCTGGGACTAGCGGGAGATGGAGATACGCAGTATTTT. Amino acid sequence: CSALGLAGDGDTQYF.

The chain has TRBV20-1 and TRBJ2-7, with 11 bases matching TRBD2. With V trimmed by 3 bases and J by 6 bases, 7 bases remained unmatched. Per the germline V gene, CDR1 is DFQATT and CDR2 is SNEGSKA (reference sequence). The CDR3 length is 14 residues. Here the CDR3 reads CSASSTSGSREQYF. The CDR3 DNA is TGCAGTGCTAGCTCTACTAGCGGGAGTCGCGAGCAGTACTTC.

This clonotype was observed at least ten times. V gene TRBV30 combines with J gene TRBJ2-7; a weak D match, TRBD2 (5 bases). This CDR3 is 12 amino acids long. Germline CDR1 is GTSNPN and CDR2 is SVGIG (reference sequence). V shed 8 bases and J shed 4 bases, with 15 bases lying between them. The CDR3 nucleotides read TGTGCCCTTAAGCCCGGGATGTACGAGCAGTACTTC. Protein product: CALKPGMYEQYF.

The DNA for the CDR3 is TGTGCCAGCAGTGCCGGGACTAGCGGGAGGCCTGGCTCCTACAATGAGCAGTTCTTC. Translated: CASSAGTSGRPGSYNEQFF. V is TRBV12-3 or TRBV12-4 and J is TRBJ2-1, with TRBD2 matching 15 bases. The CDR3 extends over 19 amino acids. Unmatched junction bases numbered 8, after V lost 5 bases and J lost 0 bases.

This clonotype was seen repeatedly, ten times or more. The CDR3 reads CASSSGLGETQYF. The CDR3 region has the DNA TGCGCCAGCAGCTCTGGCCTAGGAGAGACCCAGTACTTC. This chain links TRBV5-1 with TRBJ2-5; D uncertain. CDR3 length equals 13 residues. CDR1 SGHRS and CDR2 YFSETQ come from the germline V gene. V was trimmed by 3 bases and J by 4 bases, leaving 10 bases between them.

The chain links TRBV6-2 or TRBV6-3 to TRBJ2-3, with no clear D. The germline gives CDR1 MNHEY, CDR2 SVGEGT. V lost 5 bases and J 1 base, leaving 13 bases between the germline ends. The CDR3 totals 15 residues. Here the CDR3 reads CASSRLGPGTDTQYF. CDR3 DNA sequence: TGTGCCAGCAGTCGATTGGGCCCAGGCACAGATACGCAGTATTTT.

In this sample, this clonotype turned up many times. The chain uses TRBV12-3 or TRBV12-4 and TRBJ1-5, with D possibly TRBD1 on 5 matching bases. The CDR3 length is 14 residues. Trimming left V 3 bases short and J 5 bases short, with 11 bases between. CDR3 region: CASSLGGADQPQHF. CDR3 nucleotides: TGTGCCAGCAGTTTGGGCGGGGCGGATCAGCCCCAGCATTTT.

This clonotype was seen more than once but under ten times. The chain carries TRBV5-1 and TRBJ2-1, with a weak D call TRBD1 (5 bases). The V gene's germline CDR1 is SGHRS and CDR2 YFSETQ. Deletions cut 0 bases from V and 3 bases from J, with 7 bases between. This CDR3 region has 14 residues. The CDR3 nucleotides are TGCGCCAGCAGCTTGGGGACATTCTACAATGAGCAGTTCTTC. It specifies CASSLGTFYNEQFF. The variable domain in full, with the rest retrieved from reference TRBV5-1 and TRBJ2-1, is KAGVTQTPRYLIKTRGQQVTLSCSPISGHRSVSWYQQTPGQGLQFLFEYFSETQRNKGNFPGRFSGRQFSNSRSEMNVSTLELGDSALYLCASSLGTFYNEQFFGPGTRLTVL.

This clonotype was counted between two and nine times. The V gene is TRBV6-2 or TRBV6-3, the J gene TRBJ2-1; D gene ambiguous. Germline V gene lookup returns CDR1 MNHEY and CDR2 SVGEGT. V gave up 7 bases and J gave up 5 bases, with 15 bases separating them. CDR3 length: 14 residues. CDR3 sequence reads: CASTGSQHHNEQFF. The DNA for the CDR3 is TGTGCCAGCACCGGGTCCCAACATCACAATGAGCAGTTCTTC.

The chain carries TRBV24-1 and TRBJ1-1; 12 bases fit TRBD1. This CDR3 has 18 residues. J lost 3 bases, V lost 3 bases, and 10 bases had no gene match. The V gene's germline CDR1 is KGHDR and CDR2 SFDVKD. CDR3 protein: CATSDAGTGGAGDTEAFF. In DNA, the CDR3 is TGTGCCACCAGTGATGCCGGGACAGGGGGCGCCGGGGACACTGAAGCTTTCTTT.

The genes are TRBV11-3 and TRBJ2-7; weak D call: TRBD2 (7 bases). The length of the CDR3 is 14 residues. Germline loops: CDR1 SGHNT, CDR2 YENEEA. V was clipped by 5 bases and J by 2 bases, with 13 bases between them. The CDR3, as DNA: TGTGCCAGCAGCCCGGGGGGCGGGCCCTACGAGCAGTACTTC. It encodes CASSPGGGPYEQYF.

This clonotype was seen more than once but under ten times. V usage is TRBV24-1 and J usage is TRBJ2-5, with 8 bases lining up with TRBD1. Germline V gives CDR1 KGHDR, CDR2 SFDVKD. The CDR3 contains 15 residues. Losses at the gene ends were 5 bases for V and 1 base for J; bases not matched to a gene: 5. In nucleotides, the CDR3 is TGTGCCACCAGTGTCCCACAGGGGGGCCAAGAGACCCAGTACTTC. It translates to CATSVPQGGQETQYF.

In this sample, this clonotype turned up many times. The V call is TRBV6-2 or TRBV6-3, the J call TRBJ2-7; D is perhaps TRBD2 (7 bases). This CDR3 comprises 15 residues. CDR1 and CDR2 from the germline V gene are MNHEY and SVGEGT. Trimming took off 7 bases at V and 3 bases at J, with 19 bases between the two ends. As DNA, the CDR3 is TGTGCCAGCACCGACCCCCCGGGGGGCGTCTACGAGCAGTACTTC. Its protein product is CASTDPPGGVYEQYF.

This clonotype was observed at least ten times. The rearrangement joins TRBV20-1 to TRBJ2-5; D call uncertain. CDR1 DFQATT and CDR2 SNEGSKA come from the germline V gene (reference sequence). The CDR3 spans 11 residues. V was clipped by 6 bases and J by 4 bases, with 9 bases between them. The DNA of the CDR3 is TGCAGTGCCTTGGTCGGAGAGACCCAGTACTTC. It yields the protein CSALVGETQYF.

The chain links TRBV12-3 or TRBV12-4 to TRBJ2-7; the D gene is possibly TRBD1 (6 bases). V was trimmed by 4 bases and J by 1 base, leaving 8 bases between them. CDR3 length equals 13 residues. CDR3 coding DNA: TGTGCCAGCAGTTACAGGGCGTCCTACGAGCAGTACTTC. Residues: CASSYRASYEQYF.

In DNA form, the CDR3 reads TGCGCCAGCAGCCAAGATTGGCAACCATCACCCCTCCACTTT. This gives the protein CASSQDWQPSPLHF. V and J are TRBV4-1 and TRBJ1-6, with D unresolved. V was clipped by 0 bases and J by 10 bases, with 10 bases between them. Germline V gene sequence: CDR1 MGHRA, CDR2 YSYEKL. The CDR3 runs 14 residues.

The sample holds a few counts of this clonotype. The V and J genes are TRBV27 and TRBJ1-2; the D gene is possibly TRBD1 (5 bases). Germline CDR1 reads MNHEY; CDR2 reads SMNVEV (reference sequence). This CDR3 has 16 amino acids. Trimming stripped 3 bases from V and 5 bases from J, with 19 bases between. Here the CDR3 reads CASSFKVGARGYGYTF. CDR3 sequence (DNA): TGTGCCAGCAGTTTTAAGGTCGGGGCGAGGGGTTATGGCTACACCTTC.

V usage is TRBV28 and J usage is TRBJ2-7; no definite D call. Trimming stripped 3 bases from V and 4 bases from J, with 13 bases between. This CDR3 spans 14 amino acids. The germline gives CDR1 MDHEN, CDR2 SYDVKM. The CDR3, as DNA: TGTGCCAGCAGTTTTCCGACACTCCAATACGAGCAGTACTTC. Protein product: CASSFPTLQYEQYF.

The chain joins TRBV6-1 to TRBJ1-2, with D possibly being TRBD1 (5 bases). This CDR3 is 15 amino acids long. Trimming stripped 1 base from V and 4 bases from J, with 13 bases between. Germline values: CDR1 MNHNS, CDR2 SASEGT. Here the CDR3 reads CASSEEGTAPYGYTF. CDR3 nucleotides: TGTGCCAGCAGTGAAGAAGGGACGGCCCCCTATGGCTACACCTTC.

V usage is TRBV6-1 and J usage is TRBJ2-7; D is perhaps TRBD1 (5 bases). V lost 1 base and J lost 2, with 12 bases in between. The germline V gene encodes CDR1 MNHNS and CDR2 SASEGT. The CDR3 loop spans 15 amino acids. CDR3 amino acids: CASSEVGAGPYEQYF. CDR3 in DNA: TGTGCCAGCAGTGAAGTAGGAGCAGGGCCCTACGAGCAGTACTTC.

The chain is built from TRBV2 and TRBJ2-5; 7 nucleotides agree with TRBD2. The V gene's germline CDR1 is SNHLY and CDR2 FYNNEI. This CDR3 is built from 12 residues. V dropped 9 bases and J dropped 5; count of bases not matched to a gene: 6. The DNA of the CDR3 is TGTGCCAGGGCGGGAGCGGGGGAGACCCAGTACTTC. Translated, it gives CARAGAGETQYF.

At least ten counts were recorded for this clonotype. The chain couples TRBV7-2 to TRBJ2-1; D tentatively reads TRBD1 or TRBD2 (5 bases each). Trimming pared 5 bases from V and 5 bases from J, leaving 13 bases between. This CDR3 has 14 amino acids. CDR1 and CDR2 (germline): SGHTA, FQGNSA. The CDR3 bases are TGTGCCAGCAGCCTCTCCGGGGCCGACAATGAGCAGTTCTTC. Translating it yields CASSLSGADNEQFF.

CDR3 protein: CASSRSGSGYNEQFF. The DNA of the CDR3 is TGTGCCAGCAGTCGTAGCGGGAGTGGATACAATGAGCAGTTCTTC. The rearrangement uses TRBV2 and TRBJ2-1, with 9 bases matching TRBD2. The germline gives CDR1 SNHLY, CDR2 FYNNEI. The junction had 6 bases not matched to a gene; V was cut back by 5 bases and J by 4 bases. The CDR3 spans 15 residues.

This clonotype was observed a handful of times. CDR3 protein: CAWSQETSNTEAFF. The CDR3 DNA reads TGTGCCTGGAGTCAGGAAACTTCGAACACTGAAGCTTTCTTT. The rearrangement links TRBV30 to TRBJ1-1; D is unclear. V gave up 2 bases and J gave up 1 base, with 11 bases separating them. This CDR3 has 14 residues. The germline CDR1 and CDR2 sequences are GTSNPN and SVGIG (reference sequence).

This clonotype came up a few times. The J gene is TRBJ1-1, the V gene TRBV20-1; D not resolved. The CDR3 runs to 15 residues. Trimming shortened V by 0 bases and J by 0 bases, and 11 bases separated the two germline ends. Germline CDR1 is DFQATT and CDR2 is SNEGSKA (reference sequence). CDR3 coding DNA: TGCAGTGCTAGAGAAAGGTCGGGAGTGAACACTGAAGCTTTCTTT. Translation: CSARERSGVNTEAFF.